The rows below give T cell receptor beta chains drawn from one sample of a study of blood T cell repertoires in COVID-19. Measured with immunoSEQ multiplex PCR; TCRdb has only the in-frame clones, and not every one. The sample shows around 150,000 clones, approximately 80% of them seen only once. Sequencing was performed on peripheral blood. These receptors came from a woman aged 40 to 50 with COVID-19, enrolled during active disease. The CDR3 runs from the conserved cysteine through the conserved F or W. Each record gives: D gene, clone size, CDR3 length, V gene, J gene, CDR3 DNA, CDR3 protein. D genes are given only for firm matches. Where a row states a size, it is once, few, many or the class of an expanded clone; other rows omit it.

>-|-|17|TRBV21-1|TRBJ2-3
TGTGCCAGCAGCAAACTTGGGACTAGCGGGACCCCAAATACGCAGTATTTT
CASSKLGTSGTPNTQYF
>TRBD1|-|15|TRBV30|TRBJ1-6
TGTGCCTGGAGAAGGACAGGGGGATATAATTCACCCCTCCACTTT
CAWRRTGGYNSPLHF
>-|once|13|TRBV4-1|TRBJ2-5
TGCGCCAGCAGCCACCTCTACCAAGAGACCCAGTACTTC
CASSHLYQETQYF
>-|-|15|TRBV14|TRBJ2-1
TGTGCCAGCAGCCAAGCTTGGAGCTCCTACAATGAGCAGTTCTTC
CASSQAWSSYNEQFF
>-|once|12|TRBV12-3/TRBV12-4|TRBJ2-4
TGTGCCAGCAGTTTACGGGGAAACATTCAGTACTTC
CASSLRGNIQYF
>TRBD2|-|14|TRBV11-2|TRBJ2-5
TGTGCCAGCAGCACTCCGGGACTAGGCGAGACCCAGTACTTC
CASSTPGLGETQYF
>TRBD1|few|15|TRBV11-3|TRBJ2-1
TGTGCCAGCAGCTCGGGACAGGGGCCCTACAATGAGCAGTTCTTC
CASSSGQGPYNEQFF
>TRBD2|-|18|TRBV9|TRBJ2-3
TGTGCCAGCAGCGCACCGGGACTAGCGGGGGGGAGCACAGATACGCAGTATTTT
CASSAPGLAGGSTDTQYF
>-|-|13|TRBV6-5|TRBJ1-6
TGTGCCAGCAGCCAGACATATAATTCACCCCTCCACTTT
CASSQTYNSPLHF
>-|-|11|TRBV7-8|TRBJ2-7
TGTGCCAGCAGCCGAGGGGCCGAGCAGTACTTC
CASSRGAEQYF
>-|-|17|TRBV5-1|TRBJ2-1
TGCGCCAGCAGCTTGGCCATTATTAGAGAGCCCTACAATGAGCAGTTCTTC
CASSLAIIREPYNEQFF
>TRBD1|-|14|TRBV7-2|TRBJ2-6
TGTGCCAGCAGAGACAGGGCTGGGGCCAACGTCCTGACTTTC
CASRDRAGANVLTF
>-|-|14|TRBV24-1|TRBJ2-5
TGTGCCACCAGTGATTTTGCGGGCGTAGAGACCCAGTACTTC
CATSDFAGVETQYF
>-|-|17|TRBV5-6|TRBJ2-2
TGTGCCAGCAGCTTGCCGCCGCCGGGGGGCAACACCGGGGAGCTGTTTTTT
CASSLPPPGGNTGELFF
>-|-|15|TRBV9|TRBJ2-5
TGTGCCAGCAGCGTAGGCAGCTCTCCGGGGGAGACCCAGTACTTC
CASSVGSSPGETQYF
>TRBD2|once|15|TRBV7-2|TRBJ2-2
TGTGCCAGCAGCTTAATTGCGGGGGGGCCCGGGGAGCTGTTTTTT
CASSLIAGGPGELFF
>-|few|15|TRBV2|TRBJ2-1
TGTGCCAGCATGGCCGGGGAGAGCTCCTACAATGAGCAGTTCTTC
CASMAGESSYNEQFF
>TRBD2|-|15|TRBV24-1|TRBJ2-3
TGTGCCACCAGTGATCCTGGACTAGGGTCAGATACGCAGTATTTT
CATSDPGLGSDTQYF
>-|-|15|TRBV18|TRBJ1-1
TGTGCCAGCTCGCAACCAGGACATGCGAACACTGAAGCTTTCTTT
CASSQPGHANTEAFF
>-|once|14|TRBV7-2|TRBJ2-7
TGTGCCAGCAGCGCATTTGACTACTACTACGAGCAGTACTTC
CASSAFDYYYEQYF
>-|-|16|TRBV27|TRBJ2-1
TGTGCCAGCAGTTCCCCGACTAGAACTTCCTACAATGAGCAGTTCTTC
CASSSPTRTSYNEQFF
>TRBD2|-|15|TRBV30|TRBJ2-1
TGTGCCTGGAGTTTAAACCTAGCGGGAGGCAATGAGCAGTTCTTC
CAWSLNLAGGNEQFF
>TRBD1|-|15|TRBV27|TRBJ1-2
TGTGCCAGCAGTTTCACGGGACAGGCTTGGTATGGCTACACCTTC
CASSFTGQAWYGYTF
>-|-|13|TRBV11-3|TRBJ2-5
TGTGCCAGCAGCTTTTCCGGTCAAGAGACCCAGTACTTC
CASSFSGQETQYF
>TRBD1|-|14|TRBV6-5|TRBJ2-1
TGTGCCAGCATGACGGGACAGGACTACAATGAGCAGTTCTTC
CASMTGQDYNEQFF
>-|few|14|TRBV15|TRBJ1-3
TGTGCCACCAAAGGTGGAGGACCCTCAAACACCATATATTTT
CATKGGGPSNTIYF
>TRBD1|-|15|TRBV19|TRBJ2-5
TGTGCCAGTAGTATACAGGGGGCGCGAAGGGAGACCCAGTACTTC
CASSIQGARRETQYF
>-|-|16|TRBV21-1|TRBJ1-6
TGTGCCAGCAGCAAACGCACTGGGGACAGGGAATCACCCCTCCACTTT
CASSKRTGDRESPLHF
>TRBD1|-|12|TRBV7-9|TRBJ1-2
TGTGCCAGCAGCTTTACAGGGGCCGGCTACACCTTC
CASSFTGAGYTF
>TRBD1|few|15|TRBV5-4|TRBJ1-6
TGTGCCAGCAGCCCGCAGACAGGGGATAATTCACCCCTCCACTTT
CASSPQTGDNSPLHF
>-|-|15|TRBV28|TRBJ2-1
TGTGCCAGCGCGATGGCGGGAACCTCCTACAATGAGCAGTTCTTC
CASAMAGTSYNEQFF
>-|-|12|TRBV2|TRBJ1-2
TGTGCCAGCACCCCATCCAACTATGGCTACACCTTC
CASTPSNYGYTF
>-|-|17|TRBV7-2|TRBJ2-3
TGTGCCAGCAGCTTAGGGGTACTTTTAGCGAGTCGGGATACGCAGTATTTT
CASSLGVLLASRDTQYF
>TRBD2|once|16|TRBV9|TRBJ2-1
TGTGCCAGCAGCGCCAAGGGACTAGCGGGTTACAATGAGCAGTTCTTC
CASSAKGLAGYNEQFF
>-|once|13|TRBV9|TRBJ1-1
TGTGCCAGCAGCCCCCCCCTAGGGGCTGAAGCTTTCTTT
CASSPPLGAEAFF
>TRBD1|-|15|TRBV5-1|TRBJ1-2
TGCGCCAGCAGCTTGGAACAGGGGGCGCGGAATGGCTACACCTTC
CASSLEQGARNGYTF
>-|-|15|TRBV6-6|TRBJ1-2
TGTGCCAGCAGTTACGACAGAACAGCCAACTATGGCTACACCTTC
CASSYDRTANYGYTF
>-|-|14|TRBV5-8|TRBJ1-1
TGTGCCAGCAGCTTGGGGTCGGTCGTTGTCGAAGCTTTCTTT
CASSLGSVVVEAFF
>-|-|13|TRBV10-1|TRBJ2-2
TGCGCCAGCAGTGAGTCCGGGACCGGGGAGCTGTTTTTT
CASSESGTGELFF
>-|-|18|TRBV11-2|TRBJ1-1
TGTGCCAGCAGCCTCACGATTGGAAACCAGGGGATGAACACTGAAGCTTTCTTT
CASSLTIGNQGMNTEAFF
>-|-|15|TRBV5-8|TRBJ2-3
TGTGCCAGCAGCTTGAGTGGGCCCCGCCTTGGTACGCAGTATTTT
CASSLSGPRLGTQYF
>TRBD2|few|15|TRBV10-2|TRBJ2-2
TGCGCCAGCAGGACTAGCGGGAGCTCTGGCGGGGAGCTGTTTTTT
CASRTSGSSGGELFF
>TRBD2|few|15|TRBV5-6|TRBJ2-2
TGTGCCACCAGTTTACGCGGGGGGAGAACCGGGGAGCTGTTTTTT
CATSLRGGRTGELFF